This is a list of T cell receptor beta chains from one sample in a study of regulatory T cells in long-lasting Graves disease. One entry per CDR3 protein results from TCRdb running MiXCR on the multiplex PCR reads. The data contain about 470,000 distinct CDR3 sequences, roughly 21% of them singletons. The input for sequencing was peripheral blood mononuclear cells (PBMCs), taken when the disease was refractory, from a patient treated with antithyroid drugs. The receptor source for this set is a female donor with Graves disease. The CDR3 runs from the conserved cysteine through the conserved F or W. The D gene is left open where the match is weak. A clone size is listed for some rows: how often the clone was seen (once, few, many), or a class if it is expanded.

>TRBV3-1|.|TRBD1|TRBJ1-2
CASSQSDRDYGYTF
TGTGCCAGCAGCCAATCTGACAGGGACTATGGCTACACCTTC
>TRBV5-6|few|TRBD1|TRBJ1-1
CASSGGQGVYGFEGTEAFF
TGTGCCAGCAGCGGTGGACAGGGAGTTTACGGGTTCGAGGGCACTGAAGCTTTCTTT
>TRBV20-1|few|.|TRBJ2-7
CSASRTWGSYEQYF
TGCAGTGCTTCCCGGACATGGGGGTCGTACGAGCAGTACTTC
>TRBV7-9|few|.|TRBJ2-5
CASSAILAETQYF
TGTGCCAGCAGCGCAATTTTAGCGGAGACCCAGTACTTC
>TRBV12-3/TRBV12-4|many|.|TRBJ2-7
CASSGLPNEQYF
TGTGCCAGCAGCGGACTGCCCAACGAGCAGTACTTC
>TRBV4-1|few|TRBD2|TRBJ2-3
CASSLRTSGTIDTQYF
TGCGCCAGCAGCCTCCGGACTAGCGGGACGATAGATACGCAGTATTTT
>TRBV28|many|TRBD1|TRBJ1-1
CASSLWTGPNTKAFF
TGTGCCAGCAGTCTTTGGACAGGTCCGAACACTAAAGCTTTCTTT
>TRBV11-2|many|.|TRBJ2-2
CASSLGGGDTGELFF
TGTGCCAGCAGCTTAGGGGGCGGGGACACCGGGGAGCTGTTTTTT
>TRBV5-6|few|.|TRBJ2-7
CASSLGAAKNEQYF
TGTGCCAGCAGCTTGGGGGCAGCCAAAAACGAGCAGTACTTC
>TRBV6-1|.|TRBD1|TRBJ2-7
CASRGQGVPYEQYF
TGTGCCAGCAGGGGACAGGGGGTTCCCTACGAGCAGTACTTC
>TRBV29-1|few|.|TRBJ1-2
CSVESTTGYTF
TGCAGCGTTGAGAGTACAACTGGCTACACCTTC
>TRBV20-1|.|.|TRBJ2-4
CSASSKRSDIQYF
TGCAGTGCTAGCAGTAAGCGTTCTGACATTCAGTACTTC
>TRBV29-1|few|TRBD1|TRBJ2-1
CSVAGQYYNEQFF
TGCAGCGTTGCGGGACAGTATTACAATGAGCAGTTCTTC
>TRBV29-1|.|.|TRBJ1-1
CSVDGGANTEAFF
TGCAGCGTGGACGGGGGCGCGAACACTGAAGCTTTCTTT
>TRBV7-9|.|.|TRBJ1-6
CASSLRSPLHF
TGTGCCAGCAGCTTAAGGTCACCCCTCCACTTT
>TRBV28|many|.|TRBJ1-1
CASSFVKRRETEAFF
TGTGCCAGCAGTTTTGTTAAGAGGAGGGAGACTGAAGCTTTCTTT
>TRBV20-1|.|.|TRBJ2-3
CSVRGVASTDTQYF
TGCAGTGTACGAGGGGTAGCTAGCACAGATACGCAGTATTTT
>TRBV25-1|.|.|TRBJ2-7
CASSDGRREGSEQYF
TGTGCCAGCAGTGATGGGCGCAGGGAAGGCTCCGAGCAGTACTTC
>TRBV7-2|many|.|TRBJ2-5
CASSLVGTQETQYF
TGTGCCAGCAGCTTAGTCGGGACCCAAGAGACCCAGTACTTC
>TRBV29-1|.|TRBD1|TRBJ1-2
CSVWDRDLDGYTF
TGCAGCGTTTGGGACAGGGATTTGGATGGCTACACCTTC
>TRBV7-9|.|.|TRBJ2-7
CASLGPSYEQYF
TGTGCCAGCCTGGGACCATCCTACGAGCAGTACTTC
>TRBV28|many|.|TRBJ1-1
CASSDSLVNTEAFF
TGTGCCAGCAGTGACAGCTTGGTGAACACTGAAGCTTTCTTT
>TRBV9|.|.|TRBJ1-3
CASSVDFSSGNTIYF
TGTGCCAGCAGCGTAGATTTTTCCTCTGGAAACACCATATATTTT
>TRBV2|many|TRBD1|TRBJ2-7
CASGPGQGYYEQYF
TGTGCCAGCGGTCCAGGACAGGGATATTACGAGCAGTACTTC
>TRBV28|many|TRBD1|TRBJ1-2
CASSLITGDGYTF
TGTGCCAGCAGTTTAATTACAGGGGACGGCTACACCTTC
>TRBV7-9|few|.|TRBJ2-4
CASSQDGDIQYF
TGTGCCAGCAGCCAAGACGGGGACATTCAGTACTTC
>TRBV7-7|.|.|TRBJ2-5
CASSSSQGETQYF
TGTGCTAGCAGCTCCTCCCAAGGGGAGACCCAGTACTTC
>TRBV10-3|few|.|TRBJ2-7
CAISTKEGTYEQYF
TGTGCCATCAGTACCAAGGAGGGGACCTACGAGCAGTACTTC
>TRBV29-1|.|TRBD2|TRBJ2-7
CSVEGLAGEQYF
TGCAGCGTTGAAGGACTAGCGGGGGAGCAGTACTTC
>TRBV7-9|many|.|TRBJ2-7
CASSLPTSYEQYF
TGTGCCAGCAGCCTACCCACATCCTACGAGCAGTACTTC
>TRBV15|few|.|TRBJ1-1
CATSRDSRTEAFF
TGTGCCACCAGCAGGGATTCGAGGACTGAAGCTTTCTTT
>TRBV14|many|.|TRBJ1-4
CASSPQTGQPGSVRVFF
TGTGCCAGCAGCCCCCAGACTGGACAGCCGGGATCTGTGAGGGTGTTTTTT
>TRBV14|.|.|TRBJ2-5
CASSPRGIETQYF
TGTGCCAGCAGTCCCAGGGGCATAGAGACCCAGTACTTC
>TRBV20-1|few|TRBD2|TRBJ2-3
CSARHQGLAGGKWDTQYF
TGCAGTGCTAGACACCAAGGACTAGCGGGAGGTAAATGGGATACGCAGTATTTT
>TRBV7-8|many|.|TRBJ2-7
CASSSVTVYEQYF
TGTGCCAGCAGCTCTGTGACAGTCTACGAGCAGTACTTC
>TRBV29-1|few|.|TRBJ1-5
CSDPTRQDISNQPQHF
TGCAGCGACCCGACGCGGCAGGATATTAGCAATCAGCCCCAGCATTTT
>TRBV6-5|many|.|TRBJ1-5
CASSYSTYSNQPQHF
TGTGCCAGCAGTTACAGTACTTATAGCAATCAGCCCCAGCATTTT